The next 21 T cell receptor beta chains were all read from a single sample in a study of chemoradiotherapy in HPV16-positive cancers. Produced via immunoSEQ multiplex PCR; TCRdb's table is partial and in-frame only. The sample lists roughly 32,000 clones; roughly nine tenths were seen once. The material was blood, obtained from a patient who underwent chemoradiotherapy. All receptors come from a human donor with HPV-associated anogenital cancer.

The sample holds a few counts of this clone. This sequence joins TRBV7-9 and TRBJ1-5; D is uncertain. Trimming shortened V by 6 bases and J by 0 bases, and 3 bases separated the two germline ends. Germline CDR1 and CDR2: SEHNR and FQNEAQ (reference sequence). This CDR3 comprises 12 residues. Written as DNA, the CDR3 is TGTGCCAGCAGTCTTAGCAATCAGCCCCAGCATTTT. Amino acid sequence: CASSLSNQPQHF.

The CDR3 region is CASSVGQGFGYTF. CDR3 nucleotide sequence: TGTGCCAGCAGCGTAGGACAGGGGTTTGGCTACACCTTC. V and J are TRBV9 and TRBJ1-2; 8 nucleotides agree with TRBD1. Germline V gives CDR1 SGDLS, CDR2 YYNGEE. The CDR3 has 13 residues. V gave up 0 bases and J gave up 7 bases; unmatched junction bases: 2.

The chain is built from TRBV4-1 and TRBJ2-1, with a weak D call TRBD1 (6 bases). V was pared by 4 bases and J by 2 bases, with 9 bases between. Germline V gives CDR1 MGHRA, CDR2 YSYEKL. The CDR3 consists of 14 residues. The CDR3 is CASSLGQTYNEQFF. DNA for the CDR3: TGCGCCAGCAGCCTAGGACAGACCTACAATGAGCAGTTCTTC.

The V and J genes are TRBV15 and TRBJ1-1; 8 nucleotides align to TRBD1. CDR1 LNHNV and CDR2 YYDKDF come from the germline V gene (reference sequence). The length of the CDR3 is 15 residues. V shed 2 bases, J shed 5 bases, and the junction held 7 bases outside the gene matches. The CDR3 sequence is CATSRFQGAGTEAFF. The DNA of the CDR3 is TGTGCCACCAGCAGATTCCAGGGGGCTGGGACTGAAGCTTTCTTT.

This clone came up once. The chain has TRBV9 and TRBJ2-2, with D possibly being TRBD2 (6 bases). CDR3 size: 15 residues. Germline V gives CDR1 SGDLS, CDR2 YYNGEE. V was cut by 4 bases and J by 6 bases, with 16 bases left in between. The CDR3 sequence is CASSPPPASAGELFF. The CDR3 DNA reads as TGTGCCAGCAGCCCCCCCCCGGCTAGCGCCGGGGAGCTGTTTTTT.

The chain links TRBV15 to TRBJ2-7; D is possibly TRBD2 (6 bases). This CDR3 has 14 amino acids. V was clipped by 4 bases and J by 2 bases, with 12 bases between them. The germline gives CDR1 LNHNV, CDR2 YYDKDF (reference sequence). CDR3 protein: CATSKGTVTYEQYF. The CDR3 DNA sequence: TGTGCCACCAGCAAAGGGACTGTAACCTACGAGCAGTACTTC.

For the CDR3, the DNA is TGTGCCCCTAGACCCATTAGGACAGTTAAAGAGACCCAGTACTTC. Residues: CAPRPIRTVKETQYF. J is TRBJ2-5 and V is TRBV19, with D tentatively TRBD1 (6 bases). The germline V and J ends were trimmed by 11 bases and 3 bases, with 22 bases remaining between them. The CDR3 length is 15 residues. Germline assignment: CDR1 LNHDA and CDR2 SQIVND (reference sequence).

V and J are TRBV6-1 and TRBJ1-6; D ambiguous. Germline CDR1 is MNHNS and CDR2 is SASEGT. Trimming stripped 3 bases from V and 11 bases from J, with 5 bases between. The CDR3 has 11 residues. The CDR3 nucleotides read TGTGCCAGCAGTGAGCTCCCACCCCTCCACTTT. As protein: CASSELPPLHF.

The chain recombines TRBV19 with TRBJ2-5; 7 bases align to TRBD1. The V segment lost 1 base and the J segment 5 bases; nucleotides outside the gene matches: 1. CDR1 is LNHDA and CDR2 is SQIVND in the germline V gene (reference sequence). This CDR3 comprises 13 residues. The CDR3 DNA reads TGTGCCAGTAGTATAGGCAGGGGGGAGACCCAGTACTTC. Residues: CASSIGRGETQYF.

The chain couples TRBV14 to TRBJ1-1, with unresolved D. The V end lost 4 bases, the J end lost 2 bases, and 5 bases lay between the germline ends. Germline V gene sequence: CDR1 SGHDN, CDR2 FVKESK. CDR3 length equals 12 residues. In DNA form, the CDR3 reads TGTGCCAGCAGCCTCACCAACACTGAAGCTTTCTTT. This sequence encodes CASSLTNTEAFF.

This clone appeared once. The rearrangement uses TRBV7-8 and TRBJ1-1, with no clear D. This CDR3 comprises 12 residues. CDR1 SGHVS and CDR2 FQNEAQ come from the germline V gene. V was pared by 3 bases and J by 3 bases, with 5 bases between. The CDR3 bases are TGTGCCAGCAGCTTGGGGTACACTGAAGCTTTCTTT. Amino acids: CASSLGYTEAFF.

The chain recombines TRBV11-2 with TRBJ2-7; a possible D gene is TRBD1 (5 bases). Germline V gives CDR1 SGHAT, CDR2 FQNNGV. The V end lost 2 bases, the J end lost 3 bases, and 8 bases lay between the germline ends. This CDR3 has 13 residues. The CDR3 reads CASSLNRNYEQYF. CDR3 nucleotides: TGTGCCAGCAGCTTAAACAGGAACTACGAGCAGTACTTC. The full variable domain, with the rest looked up from reference TRBV11-2 and TRBJ2-7, is EAGVAQSPRYKIIEKRQSVAFWCNPISGHATLYWYQQILGQGPKLLIQFQNNGVVDDSQLPKDRFSAERLKGVDSTLKIQPAKLEDSAVYLCASSLNRNYEQYFGPGTRLTVT.

The DNA of the CDR3 is TGCGCCAGCAGCCAAGAGGCTAGAGTTAAGACCCAGTACTTC. It yields the protein CASSQEARVKTQYF. This rearrangement joins TRBV4-1 to TRBJ2-5; no clear D gene. This CDR3 is built from 14 residues. Per the germline V gene, CDR1 is MGHRA and CDR2 is YSYEKL. Trimming took off 0 bases at V and 6 bases at J, with 11 bases between the two ends.

The chain has TRBV19 and TRBJ2-1, with TRBD2 matching 11 bases. This CDR3 region has 15 residues. The germline V gene encodes CDR1 LNHDA and CDR2 SQIVND (reference sequence). Trimming at V came to 2 bases and at J to 5 bases, leaving 2 bases not matched to a gene. CDR3 sequence: CASSITSGGNNEQFF. CDR3 coding DNA: TGTGCCAGTAGTATAACTAGCGGGGGAAACAATGAGCAGTTCTTC.

The V gene is TRBV5-1, the J gene TRBJ2-1; D may be TRBD2 (5 bases). CDR1 and CDR2 from the germline V gene are SGHRS and YFSETQ. This CDR3 region has 14 residues. DNA for the CDR3: TGCGCTTCCGGCGGGTCGAGCTCCTACAATGAGCAGTTCTTC. This encodes CASGGSSSYNEQFF.

The chain carries TRBV7-9 and TRBJ1-6; no clear D gene. The length of the CDR3 is 16 residues. Trimming pared 1 base from V and 6 bases from J, leaving 13 bases between. CDR1 is SEHNR and CDR2 is FQNEAQ in the germline V gene (reference sequence). The CDR3 nucleotides are TGTGCCAGCAGCTTAGGGGGAGGCACCTCTAATTCACCCCTCCACTTT. It encodes CASSLGGGTSNSPLHF.

This clone came up once. At one end the junction does not follow the germline gene, possibly because of a read error. The chain employs TRBV7-3 and TRBJ1-1, with a tentative D call TRBD1 (5 bases). The CDR3 runs 13 residues. Germline CDR1 is SGHTA and CDR2 is FQGTGA. The CDR3 sequence is CASSLGTTGETFF. Here the CDR3 DNA reads TGTGCCAGCAGCTTAGGGACGACGGGTGAAACTTTCTTT.

This clone was detected a few times. The chain joins TRBV6-5 to TRBJ2-5; D call uncertain. This CDR3 is 12 amino acids long. CDR1 and CDR2 from the germline V gene are MNHEY and SVGAGI. Trimming left V 8 bases short and J 5 bases short, with 12 bases between. The CDR3 DNA sequence: TGTGCCAGCCCGGTCGCACCTGAGACCCAGTACTTC. As protein: CASPVAPETQYF.

The CDR3 DNA is TGTGCCAGCAGCCAGGGGGGGCTGGGGGGAAACACCATATATTTT. This translates into CASSQGGLGGNTIYF. V usage is TRBV7-8 and J usage is TRBJ1-3; 7 bases agree with TRBD1. Germline V lookup: CDR1 SGHVS, CDR2 FQNEAQ. This CDR3 has 15 residues. Trimming cost V 5 bases and J 4 bases; bases outside gene matches: 8.

The chain employs TRBV7-2 and TRBJ1-5; D unresolved. CDR3 length: 13 residues. V was shortened by 2 bases and J by 5 bases, with 7 bases between the two germline ends. CDR1 is SGHTA, CDR2 FQGNSA, per germline. Written as DNA, the CDR3 is TGTGCCAGCAGCTTATTGGCGGATCAGCCCCAGCATTTT. Amino acids: CASSLLADQPQHF.

The CDR3 region is CASSQVRSSYNSPLHF. CDR3 sequence (DNA): TGCGCCAGCAGCCAAGTCAGGAGCTCCTATAATTCACCCCTCCACTTT. V and J are TRBV4-3 and TRBJ1-6; D not resolved. V dropped 1 base and J dropped 0 bases, with 7 bases sitting between them. Germline values: CDR1 LGHNA, CDR2 YSLEER. This CDR3 comprises 16 residues.